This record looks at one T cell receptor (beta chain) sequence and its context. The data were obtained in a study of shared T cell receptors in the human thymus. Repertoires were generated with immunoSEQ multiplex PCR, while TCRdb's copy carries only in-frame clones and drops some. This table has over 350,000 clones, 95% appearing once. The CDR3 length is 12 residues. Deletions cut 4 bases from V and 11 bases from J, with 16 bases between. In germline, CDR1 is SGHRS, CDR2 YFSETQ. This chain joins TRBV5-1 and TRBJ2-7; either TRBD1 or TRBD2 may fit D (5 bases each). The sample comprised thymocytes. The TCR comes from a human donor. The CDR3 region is CASSPGTGIEYF. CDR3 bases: TGCGCCAGCAGCCCCGGGACCGGAATTGAGTACTTC.